This T cell receptor beta chain derives from a study of blood T cell repertoires in COVID-19. Clones were read by immunoSEQ multiplex PCR, and TCRdb kept only the in-frame ones, dropping some. The sample yields approximately 250,000 clones, approximately 86% seen once. The sample comprised peripheral blood. The TCR sequence derives from a woman aged 55-69 years with active or convalescent COVID-19.

The chain's CDR3 is CSVEAGVRTGELFF. The CDR3 nucleotides read TGCAGCGTTGAGGCAGGGGTGCGTACCGGGGAGCTGTTTTTT. The gene calls are TRBV29-1 and TRBJ2-2; tentative D call: TRBD1 (6 bases). V was shortened by 3 bases and J by 5 bases, with 13 bases between the two germline ends. This CDR3 is 14 amino acids long. The germline V gene encodes CDR1 SQVTM and CDR2 ANQGSEA.